This T cell receptor (beta chain) is drawn from a study of OX40 agonist ivuxolimab in advanced cancers. Study background: Melanoma, hepatocellular carcinoma, head and neck or renal cell cancer occurred in dose-escalation patients. Partial responses occurred in Three dose-escalation patients, one with hepatocellular carcinoma and two with cutaneous melanoma.

The protocol was immunoSEQ multiplex PCR, while the TCRdb copy is restricted to in-frame clones and leaves out a portion. The sample shows 75,000 to 100,000 clones, 70% to 85% of them seen only once. Germline values: CDR1 MNHNS, CDR2 SASEGT. CDR3 length: 13 amino acids. The germline V and J ends were trimmed by 6 bases and 7 bases, with 15 bases remaining between them. V and J are TRBV6-1 and TRBJ1-2; no clear D. Source: CD4+ or CD8+ T cells sorted from blood, taken in a trial of the OX40 agonist ivuxolimab. The sequence was obtained from an adult with an advanced solid tumor such as melanoma, head and neck, liver or kidney cancer. The CDR3 is CASRHLDQSGYTF. Here the CDR3 DNA reads TGTGCCAGCAGGCACTTGGACCAAAGTGGCTACACCTTC.